This TCR beta chain was sequenced for a study of Tregs in tolerant kidney transplant recipients. Study-level points and caveats: This study did not directly address biological reproducibility. Tolerant patients' donor-specific Tregs expanded beyond overall Tregs, suggesting antigen-driven growth.

Germline values: CDR1 MNHNS, CDR2 SASEGT. This CDR3 region has 15 residues. Trimming pared 8 bases from V and 4 bases from J, leaving 21 bases between. Mixed chimerism was transient after nonmyeloablative marrow transplants from related graft donors. Regarding this clone: As yet, its antigen is unknown.

Sequenced by immunoSEQ multiplex PCR; TCRdb stores in-frame clones only, minus some. The repertoire has tens of thousands of clones, 90% to 95% of them found once; the top ten carry around 1.6%. The sequence derives from a human patient who received a combined kidney and bone marrow transplant. Some T cells may trace back to the graft donor. Material: CD4+ T cells from blood (PBMCs), obtained 24 months after the transplant. J is TRBJ2-7 and V is TRBV6-1; possibly TRBD2 for D (6 bases). CDR3 nucleotides: TGTGCCAGCCTTCCCGGGGGTATACGGGCTTACGAGCAGTACTTC. The encoded protein is CASLPGGIRAYEQYF.